This is a list of T cell receptor beta chains from one sample in a study of blood T cell repertoires in COVID-19. The data were produced by immunoSEQ multiplex PCR, yet TCRdb's version contains in-frame clones alone and is incomplete. The profile shows over 250,000 clones, 86% of them singletons. Sequencing input: PBMCs or T cells enriched from blood (not recorded which). All receptors derive from a woman younger than 30 who had recovered from COVID-19. Both conserved end residues are part of each CDR3. The order of the fields is D gene, clone size, J gene, V gene, CDR3 protein, CDR3 DNA. D genes are given only for firm matches. Part of the rows lack a size; the others show once, few, many or a class for expanded clones.

d_call: NA; clone_size: NA; j_call: TRBJ2-1; v_call: TRBV2; cdr3_aa: CAYDSSLAAYNEQFF; cdr3_nt: TGTGCGTATGACTCGAGCTTAGCGGCTTACAATGAGCAGTTCTTC
d_call: NA; clone_size: NA; j_call: TRBJ2-1; v_call: TRBV7-2; cdr3_aa: CASSSSAQLGNEQFF; cdr3_nt: TGTGCCAGCAGCTCCAGCGCCCAACTAGGTAATGAGCAGTTCTTC
d_call: NA; clone_size: NA; j_call: TRBJ2-1; v_call: TRBV27; cdr3_aa: CASSLAWADISYNEQFF; cdr3_nt: TGTGCCAGCAGTTTGGCGTGGGCGGACATCTCCTACAATGAGCAGTTCTTC
d_call: TRBD2; clone_size: NA; j_call: TRBJ2-7; v_call: TRBV2; cdr3_aa: CASSVKLAGVYEQYF; cdr3_nt: TGTGCCAGCAGTGTTAAACTAGCGGGAGTCTACGAGCAGTACTTC
d_call: NA; clone_size: NA; j_call: TRBJ2-3; v_call: TRBV9; cdr3_aa: CASSVGAGRTDTQYF; cdr3_nt: TGTGCCAGCAGCGTAGGGGCGGGGAGGACAGATACGCAGTATTTT
d_call: NA; clone_size: once; j_call: TRBJ2-3; v_call: TRBV14; cdr3_aa: CASSQDGRETQYF; cdr3_nt: TGTGCCAGCAGCCAAGATGGGCGGGAAACGCAGTATTTT
d_call: NA; clone_size: NA; j_call: TRBJ2-5; v_call: TRBV10-2; cdr3_aa: CASSGQLQETQYF; cdr3_nt: TGCGCCAGCAGCGGACAGCTCCAAGAGACCCAGTACTTC
d_call: TRBD2; clone_size: NA; j_call: TRBJ2-1; v_call: TRBV11-2; cdr3_aa: CASSLKRGGWGEQFF; cdr3_nt: TGTGCCAGCAGCTTAAAGCGGGGGGGCTGGGGTGAGCAGTTCTTC
d_call: NA; clone_size: NA; j_call: TRBJ2-5; v_call: TRBV9; cdr3_aa: CASSPRYPGIQETQYF; cdr3_nt: TGTGCCAGCAGCCCCCGCTATCCGGGGATCCAAGAGACCCAGTACTTC
d_call: TRBD2; clone_size: NA; j_call: TRBJ2-3; v_call: TRBV9; cdr3_aa: CASSADSGVSTDTQYF; cdr3_nt: TGTGCCAGCAGCGCAGATAGCGGGGTTAGCACAGATACGCAGTATTTT
d_call: TRBD2; clone_size: NA; j_call: TRBJ2-3; v_call: TRBV7-2; cdr3_aa: CASSLGAIAGATDTQYF; cdr3_nt: TGTGCCAGCAGCTTAGGAGCAATAGCGGGGGCCACAGATACGCAGTATTTT
d_call: NA; clone_size: NA; j_call: TRBJ1-2; v_call: TRBV21-1; cdr3_aa: CASSKFPGHYGYTF; cdr3_nt: TGTGCCAGCAGCAAATTTCCAGGCCACTATGGCTACACCTTC
d_call: NA; clone_size: NA; j_call: TRBJ1-5; v_call: TRBV2; cdr3_aa: CASGLEGGGNQPQHF; cdr3_nt: TGTGCCAGCGGGCTGGAGGGAGGTGGCAATCAGCCCCAGCATTTT
d_call: TRBD2; clone_size: NA; j_call: TRBJ2-3; v_call: TRBV27; cdr3_aa: CASSLPGGSTDTQYF; cdr3_nt: TGTGCCAGCAGTTTACCGGGAGGCAGCACAGATACGCAGTATTTT
d_call: TRBD1; clone_size: NA; j_call: TRBJ2-2; v_call: TRBV10-2; cdr3_aa: CASLAAGTGDTGELFF; cdr3_nt: TGCGCCAGCTTGGCGGCGGGGACAGGGGACACCGGGGAGCTGTTTTTT
d_call: TRBD1; clone_size: NA; j_call: TRBJ2-4; v_call: TRBV7-9; cdr3_aa: CASSMTGVEDIQYF; cdr3_nt: TGTGCCAGCAGCATGACAGGGGTGGAGGACATTCAGTACTTC
d_call: TRBD1; clone_size: NA; j_call: TRBJ1-1; v_call: TRBV11-2; cdr3_aa: CASSLGQGLVSTEAFF; cdr3_nt: TGTGCCAGCAGCTTAGGACAGGGATTGGTTAGTACTGAAGCTTTCTTT
d_call: TRBD2; clone_size: once; j_call: TRBJ2-5; v_call: TRBV28; cdr3_aa: CASRRLRGSGRETQYF; cdr3_nt: TGTGCCAGCAGGCGACTTAGGGGTAGCGGGAGAGAGACCCAGTACTTC
d_call: NA; clone_size: NA; j_call: TRBJ1-2; v_call: TRBV5-4; cdr3_aa: CASSLDRTYGYTF; cdr3_nt: TGTGCCAGCAGCTTGGACAGAACCTATGGCTACACCTTC
d_call: TRBD2; clone_size: NA; j_call: TRBJ2-1; v_call: TRBV20-1; cdr3_aa: CSASRLAGGPRNEQFF; cdr3_nt: TGCAGTGCTAGTAGGTTAGCGGGAGGGCCGAGAAATGAGCAGTTCTTC
d_call: NA; clone_size: NA; j_call: TRBJ1-2; v_call: TRBV4-3; cdr3_aa: CASSREVGFNYGYTF; cdr3_nt: TGCGCCAGCAGCCGAGAAGTCGGGTTTAACTATGGCTACACCTTC
d_call: NA; clone_size: NA; j_call: TRBJ1-2; v_call: TRBV11-2; cdr3_aa: CASSLGQAYGYTF; cdr3_nt: TGTGCCAGCAGCTTAGGACAGGCTTATGGCTACACCTTC
d_call: NA; clone_size: NA; j_call: TRBJ2-5; v_call: TRBV19; cdr3_aa: CASSIPGTQETQYF; cdr3_nt: TGTGCCAGTAGTATTCCTGGCACCCAAGAGACCCAGTACTTC
d_call: TRBD2; clone_size: NA; j_call: TRBJ2-3; v_call: TRBV28; cdr3_aa: CASSLLRLAGTDTQYF; cdr3_nt: TGTGCCAGCAGTTTATTGCGACTAGCGGGCACAGATACGCAGTATTTT
d_call: TRBD1; clone_size: NA; j_call: TRBJ1-2; v_call: TRBV7-8; cdr3_aa: CASSGRDRAGYGYTF; cdr3_nt: TGTGCCAGCAGCGGCCGGGACAGGGCAGGCTATGGCTACACCTTC
d_call: TRBD1; clone_size: NA; j_call: TRBJ1-1; v_call: TRBV3-1/TRBV3-2; cdr3_aa: CASSSHRGRVTEAFF; cdr3_nt: TGTGCCAGCAGCTCCCACAGGGGACGGGTCACTGAAGCTTTCTTT
d_call: TRBD1; clone_size: NA; j_call: TRBJ1-2; v_call: TRBV11-2; cdr3_aa: CASSLGYGTGDSYGYTF; cdr3_nt: TGTGCCAGCAGCTTAGGTTACGGGACAGGGGATTCCTATGGCTACACCTTC
d_call: TRBD2; clone_size: NA; j_call: TRBJ2-1; v_call: TRBV6-6; cdr3_aa: CASTRLAVRSSYNEQFF; cdr3_nt: TGTGCCAGCACTCGGCTAGCGGTAAGGAGCTCCTACAATGAGCAGTTCTTC
d_call: NA; clone_size: NA; j_call: TRBJ1-2; v_call: TRBV30; cdr3_aa: CAWSVGSQMINYGYTF; cdr3_nt: TGTGCCTGGAGTGTAGGTTCACAGATGATTAACTATGGCTACACCTTC
d_call: TRBD2; clone_size: NA; j_call: TRBJ2-1; v_call: TRBV7-2; cdr3_aa: CASSLGPSGSVSYEQFF; cdr3_nt: TGTGCCAGCAGCTTAGGTCCCAGCGGGAGCGTGTCATATGAGCAGTTCTTC
d_call: NA; clone_size: NA; j_call: TRBJ1-2; v_call: TRBV28; cdr3_aa: CASSIGSDYGYTF; cdr3_nt: TGTGCCAGCAGTATCGGGTCGGATTATGGCTACACCTTC
d_call: TRBD2; clone_size: NA; j_call: TRBJ2-1; v_call: TRBV7-2; cdr3_aa: CASSLVPASGRANEQFF; cdr3_nt: TGTGCCAGCAGCTTAGTCCCCGCTAGCGGGAGGGCCAATGAGCAGTTCTTC
d_call: NA; clone_size: NA; j_call: TRBJ2-7; v_call: TRBV21-1; cdr3_aa: CASSKSPSAGGYEQYF; cdr3_nt: TGTGCCAGCAGCAAGTCCCCTAGTGCCGGGGGCTACGAGCAGTACTTC
d_call: NA; clone_size: once; j_call: TRBJ1-1; v_call: TRBV12-3/TRBV12-4; cdr3_aa: CASHSLNTEAFF; cdr3_nt: TGTGCCAGCCACAGCTTGAACACTGAAGCTTTCTTT
d_call: TRBD2; clone_size: NA; j_call: TRBJ2-7; v_call: TRBV4-2; cdr3_aa: CASSQDQREAWEQYF; cdr3_nt: TGTGCCAGCAGCCAAGATCAGCGGGAGGCGTGGGAGCAGTACTTC
d_call: NA; clone_size: NA; j_call: TRBJ2-3; v_call: TRBV5-4; cdr3_aa: CASSLGVEGSTDTQYF; cdr3_nt: TGTGCCAGCAGCTTGGGGGTAGAGGGATCCACAGATACGCAGTATTTT
d_call: TRBD1; clone_size: NA; j_call: TRBJ2-1; v_call: TRBV7-9; cdr3_aa: CASRLDRDEQFF; cdr3_nt: TGTGCCAGCAGGCTGGACAGGGATGAGCAGTTCTTC
d_call: NA; clone_size: NA; j_call: TRBJ2-1; v_call: TRBV18; cdr3_aa: CASSPPVQAYNEQFF; cdr3_nt: TGTGCCAGCTCACCACCGGTACAGGCCTACAATGAGCAGTTCTTC
d_call: TRBD2; clone_size: NA; j_call: TRBJ2-7; v_call: TRBV7-9; cdr3_aa: CASSTQGLAGSEQYF; cdr3_nt: TGTGCCAGCAGCACGCAAGGACTAGCGGGATCCGAGCAGTACTTC
d_call: TRBD1; clone_size: NA; j_call: TRBJ2-7; v_call: TRBV5-4; cdr3_aa: CASSFDQGAREQYF; cdr3_nt: TGTGCCAGCAGCTTTGATCAGGGGGCTCGGGAGCAGTACTTC
d_call: NA; clone_size: once; j_call: TRBJ2-7; v_call: TRBV30; cdr3_aa: CAWREGYEQYF; cdr3_nt: TGTGCCTGGAGAGAGGGTTACGAGCAGTACTTC
d_call: NA; clone_size: NA; j_call: TRBJ1-1; v_call: TRBV18; cdr3_aa: CASSPYIQVNTEAFF; cdr3_nt: TGTGCCAGCTCACCATATATACAGGTGAACACTGAAGCTTTCTTT
d_call: NA; clone_size: NA; j_call: TRBJ2-5; v_call: TRBV4-1; cdr3_aa: CASSQERQGRETQYF; cdr3_nt: TGCGCCAGCAGCCAAGAACGGCAGGGGAGAGAGACCCAGTACTTC
d_call: NA; clone_size: once; j_call: TRBJ2-7; v_call: TRBV9; cdr3_aa: CASGRLSGFDEQYF; cdr3_nt: TGTGCCAGTGGGAGACTAAGCGGGTTTGACGAGCAGTACTTC
d_call: NA; clone_size: NA; j_call: TRBJ2-1; v_call: TRBV7-2; cdr3_aa: CASSLSELGGYVSYNEQFF; cdr3_nt: TGTGCCAGCAGCTTGTCCGAACTAGGCGGGTATGTTTCCTACAATGAGCAGTTCTTC
d_call: NA; clone_size: NA; j_call: TRBJ1-6; v_call: TRBV19; cdr3_aa: CASSPDIFGNSPLHF; cdr3_nt: TGTGCCAGTAGTCCGGACATCTTTGGAAATTCACCCCTCCACTTT
d_call: TRBD1; clone_size: NA; j_call: TRBJ1-2; v_call: TRBV11-3; cdr3_aa: CASSLVDRGQGYTF; cdr3_nt: TGTGCCAGCAGCTTAGTGGACAGGGGGCAGGGCTACACCTTC
d_call: TRBD1; clone_size: NA; j_call: TRBJ1-2; v_call: TRBV19; cdr3_aa: CASSPPGQGTSYGYTF; cdr3_nt: TGTGCCAGTAGTCCACCGGGACAGGGGACTTCCTATGGCTACACCTTC
d_call: TRBD1; clone_size: NA; j_call: TRBJ2-3; v_call: TRBV24-1; cdr3_aa: CATSDRTGGADTQYF; cdr3_nt: TGTGCCACCAGTGACAGGACAGGGGGCGCAGATACGCAGTATTTT
d_call: TRBD1; clone_size: NA; j_call: TRBJ1-5; v_call: TRBV19; cdr3_aa: CASSTTGMDQPQHF; cdr3_nt: TGTGCCAGTAGTACGACAGGGATGGATCAGCCCCAGCATTTT
d_call: NA; clone_size: NA; j_call: TRBJ1-1; v_call: TRBV11-3; cdr3_aa: CASSLEGAPNTEAFF; cdr3_nt: TGTGCCAGCAGCTTAGAGGGGGCGCCGAACACTGAAGCTTTCTTT
d_call: NA; clone_size: NA; j_call: TRBJ1-1; v_call: TRBV6-6; cdr3_aa: CASSYPVSEAFF; cdr3_nt: TGTGCCAGCAGTTATCCCGTTTCTGAAGCTTTCTTT
d_call: TRBD1; clone_size: NA; j_call: TRBJ2-7; v_call: TRBV5-5; cdr3_aa: CASSLAPGGHEQYF; cdr3_nt: TGTGCCAGCAGCTTGGCTCCAGGGGGCCACGAGCAGTACTTC
d_call: TRBD2; clone_size: NA; j_call: TRBJ2-5; v_call: TRBV5-1; cdr3_aa: CASAWGGIRETQYF; cdr3_nt: TGCGCCAGCGCCTGGGGGGGTATCCGAGAGACCCAGTACTTC
d_call: TRBD1; clone_size: NA; j_call: TRBJ2-7; v_call: TRBV7-2; cdr3_aa: CASSFDRASYEQYF; cdr3_nt: TGTGCCAGCAGCTTCGACAGGGCCTCCTACGAGCAGTACTTC
d_call: TRBD1; clone_size: NA; j_call: TRBJ1-2; v_call: TRBV27; cdr3_aa: CASSLLGGGYYGYTF; cdr3_nt: TGTGCCAGCAGTTTGTTAGGGGGCGGGTACTATGGCTACACCTTC
d_call: NA; clone_size: NA; j_call: TRBJ2-1; v_call: TRBV28; cdr3_aa: CASSLGHSYNEQFF; cdr3_nt: TGTGCCAGCAGTTTAGGGCACTCCTACAATGAGCAGTTCTTC